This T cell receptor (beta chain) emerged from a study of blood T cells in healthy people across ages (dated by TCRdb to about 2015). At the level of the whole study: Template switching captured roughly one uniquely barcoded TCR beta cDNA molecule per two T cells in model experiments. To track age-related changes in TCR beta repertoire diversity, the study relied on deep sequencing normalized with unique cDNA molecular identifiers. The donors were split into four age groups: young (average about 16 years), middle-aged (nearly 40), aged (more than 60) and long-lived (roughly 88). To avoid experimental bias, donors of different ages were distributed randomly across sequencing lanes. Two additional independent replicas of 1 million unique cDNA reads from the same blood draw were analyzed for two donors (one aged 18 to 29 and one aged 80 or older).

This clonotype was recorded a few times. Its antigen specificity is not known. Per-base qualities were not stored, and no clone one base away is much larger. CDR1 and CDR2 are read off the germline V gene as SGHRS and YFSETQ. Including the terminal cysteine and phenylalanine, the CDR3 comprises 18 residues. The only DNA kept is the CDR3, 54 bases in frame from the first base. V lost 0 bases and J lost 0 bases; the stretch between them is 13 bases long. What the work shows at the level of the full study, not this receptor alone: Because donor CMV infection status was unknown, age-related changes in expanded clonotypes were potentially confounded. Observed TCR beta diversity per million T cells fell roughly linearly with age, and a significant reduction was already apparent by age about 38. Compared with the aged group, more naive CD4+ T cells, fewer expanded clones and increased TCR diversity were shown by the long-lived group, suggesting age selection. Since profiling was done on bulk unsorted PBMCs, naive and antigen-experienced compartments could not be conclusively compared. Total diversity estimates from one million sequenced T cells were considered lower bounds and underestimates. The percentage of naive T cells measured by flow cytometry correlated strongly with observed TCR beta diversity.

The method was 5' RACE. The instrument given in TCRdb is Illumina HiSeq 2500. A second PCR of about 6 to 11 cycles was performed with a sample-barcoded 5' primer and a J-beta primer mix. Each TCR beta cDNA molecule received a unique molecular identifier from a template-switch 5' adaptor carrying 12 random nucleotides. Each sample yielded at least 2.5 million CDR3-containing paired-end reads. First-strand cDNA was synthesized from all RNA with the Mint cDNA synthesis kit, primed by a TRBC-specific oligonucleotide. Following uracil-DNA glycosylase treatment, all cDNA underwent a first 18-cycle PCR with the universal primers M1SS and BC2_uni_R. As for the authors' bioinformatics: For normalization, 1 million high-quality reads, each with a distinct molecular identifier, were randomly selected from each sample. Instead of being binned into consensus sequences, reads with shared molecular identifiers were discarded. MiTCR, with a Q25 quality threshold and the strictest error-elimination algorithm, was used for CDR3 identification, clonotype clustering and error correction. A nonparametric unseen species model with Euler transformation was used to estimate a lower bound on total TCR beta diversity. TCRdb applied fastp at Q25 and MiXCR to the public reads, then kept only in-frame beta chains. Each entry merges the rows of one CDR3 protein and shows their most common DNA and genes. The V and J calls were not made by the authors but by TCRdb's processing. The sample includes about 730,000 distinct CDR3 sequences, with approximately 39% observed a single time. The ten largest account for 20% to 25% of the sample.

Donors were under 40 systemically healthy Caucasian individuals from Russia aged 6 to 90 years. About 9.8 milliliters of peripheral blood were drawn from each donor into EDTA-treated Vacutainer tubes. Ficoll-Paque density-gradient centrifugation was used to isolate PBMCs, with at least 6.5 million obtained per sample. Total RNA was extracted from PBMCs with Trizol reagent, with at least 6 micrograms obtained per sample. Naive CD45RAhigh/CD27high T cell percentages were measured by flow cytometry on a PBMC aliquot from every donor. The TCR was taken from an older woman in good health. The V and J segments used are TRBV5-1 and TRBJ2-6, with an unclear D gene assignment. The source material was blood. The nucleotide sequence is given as TGCGCCAGCAGCTTGGGGCAGACCCTGAGCTCTGGGGCCAACGTCCTGACTTTC. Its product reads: CASSLGQTLSSGANVLTF.